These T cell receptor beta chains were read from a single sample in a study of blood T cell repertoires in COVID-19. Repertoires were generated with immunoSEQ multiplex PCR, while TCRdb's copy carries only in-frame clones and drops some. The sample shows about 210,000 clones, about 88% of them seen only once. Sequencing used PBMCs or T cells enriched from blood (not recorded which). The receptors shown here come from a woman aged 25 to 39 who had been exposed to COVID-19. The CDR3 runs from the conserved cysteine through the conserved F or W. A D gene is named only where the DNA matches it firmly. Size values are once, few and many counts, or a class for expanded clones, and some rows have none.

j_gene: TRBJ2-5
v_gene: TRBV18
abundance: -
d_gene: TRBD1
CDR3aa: CASSPTGGETQYF
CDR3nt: TGTGCCAGCTCACCGACAGGGGGTGAGACCCAGTACTTC

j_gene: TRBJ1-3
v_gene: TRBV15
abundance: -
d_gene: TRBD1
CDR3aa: CATSAGGGNTIYF
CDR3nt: TGTGCCACCTCGGCAGGGGGCGGAAACACCATATATTTT

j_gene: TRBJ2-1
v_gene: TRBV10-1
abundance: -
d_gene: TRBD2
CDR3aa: CASSESSGGNEQFF
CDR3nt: TGCGCCAGCAGTGAATCTAGCGGGGGGAATGAGCAGTTCTTC

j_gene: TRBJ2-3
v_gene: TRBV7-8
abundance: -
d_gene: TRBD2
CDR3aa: CASSSPLAGGTDTQYF
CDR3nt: TGTGCCAGCAGCTCACCCCTTGCGGGGGGGACAGATACGCAGTATTTT

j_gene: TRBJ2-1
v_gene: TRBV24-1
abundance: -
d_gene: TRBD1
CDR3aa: CATQDRGKGNEQFF
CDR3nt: TGTGCCACCCAGGACAGGGGTAAAGGCAATGAGCAGTTCTTC

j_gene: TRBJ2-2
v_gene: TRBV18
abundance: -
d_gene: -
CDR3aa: CASSPPTGLINTGELFF
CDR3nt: TGTGCCAGCTCACCCCCCACAGGGCTTATAAACACCGGGGAGCTGTTTTTT

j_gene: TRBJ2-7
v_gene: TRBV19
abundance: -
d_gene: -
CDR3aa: CASSIGGGSSYEQYF
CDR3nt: TGTGCCAGTAGTATTGGCGGGGGCAGCTCCTACGAGCAGTACTTC

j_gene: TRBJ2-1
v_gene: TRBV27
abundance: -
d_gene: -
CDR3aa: CASSLGLAGSEQFF
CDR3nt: TGTGCCAGCAGTTTAGGGCTAGCAGGTTCCGAGCAGTTCTTC

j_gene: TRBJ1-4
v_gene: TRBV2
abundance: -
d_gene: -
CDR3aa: CASSDTTATNEKLFF
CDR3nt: TGTGCCAGCAGCGACACGACAGCAACTAATGAAAAACTGTTTTTT

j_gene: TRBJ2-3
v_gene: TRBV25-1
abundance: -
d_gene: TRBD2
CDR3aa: CASKRGDRTDTQYF
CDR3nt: TGTGCCAGCAAGCGGGGGGACCGCACAGATACGCAGTATTTT

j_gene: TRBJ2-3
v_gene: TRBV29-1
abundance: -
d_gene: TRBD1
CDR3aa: CSDRDRGTDTQYF
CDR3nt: TGCAGCGACCGGGACAGGGGCACAGATACGCAGTATTTT

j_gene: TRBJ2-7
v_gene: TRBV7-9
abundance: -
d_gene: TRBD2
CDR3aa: CASSSTRTSSRYEQYF
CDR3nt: TGTGCCAGCAGTTCTACTCGGACTAGCTCTCGCTACGAGCAGTACTTC

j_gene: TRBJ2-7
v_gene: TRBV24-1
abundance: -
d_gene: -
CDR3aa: CATSDRTSAYEQYF
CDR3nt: TGTGCCACCAGTGATCGGACATCTGCCTACGAGCAGTACTTC

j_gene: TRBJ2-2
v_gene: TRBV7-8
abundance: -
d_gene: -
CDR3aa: CASSFNEGTGELFF
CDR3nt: TGTGCCAGCAGCTTTAATGAGGGAACCGGGGAGCTGTTTTTT

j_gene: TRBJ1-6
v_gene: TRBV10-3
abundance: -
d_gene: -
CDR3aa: CASRQGTNSPLHF
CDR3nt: TGTGCCAGCCGTCAGGGGACGAATTCACCCCTCCACTTT

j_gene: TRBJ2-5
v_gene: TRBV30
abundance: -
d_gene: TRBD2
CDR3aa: CAWSARTSRETQYF
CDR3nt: TGTGCCTGGAGTGCGAGGACTAGTAGGGAGACCCAGTACTTC

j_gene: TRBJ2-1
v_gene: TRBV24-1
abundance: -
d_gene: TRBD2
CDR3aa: CATSRSSGYNEQFF
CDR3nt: TGTGCCACCAGCCGGTCTAGCGGTTACAATGAGCAGTTCTTC

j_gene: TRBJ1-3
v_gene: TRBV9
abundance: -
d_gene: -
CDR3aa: CASSVAVSGNTIYF
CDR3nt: TGTGCCAGCAGCGTAGCCGTCTCTGGAAACACCATATATTTT

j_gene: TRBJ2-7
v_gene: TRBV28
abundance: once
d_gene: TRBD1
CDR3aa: CASSSGQGMAYEQYF
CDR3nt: TGTGCCAGCAGTTCCGGACAGGGGATGGCCTACGAGCAGTACTTC

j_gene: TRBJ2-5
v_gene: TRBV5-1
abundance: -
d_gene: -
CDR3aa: CASSRPGSETQYF
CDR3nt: TGCGCCAGCAGTCGACCCGGGTCAGAGACCCAGTACTTC

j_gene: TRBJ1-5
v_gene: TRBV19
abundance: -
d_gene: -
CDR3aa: CASSVGVRNQPQHF
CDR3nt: TGTGCCAGTAGTGTCGGGGTTCGCAATCAGCCCCAGCATTTT

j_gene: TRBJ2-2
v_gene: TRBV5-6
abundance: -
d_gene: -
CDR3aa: CASSFGTGELFF
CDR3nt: TGTGCCAGCAGCTTCGGCACCGGGGAGCTGTTTTTT

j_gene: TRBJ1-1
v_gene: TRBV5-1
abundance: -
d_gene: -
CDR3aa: CASSLFIGGTEAFF
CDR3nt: TGCGCCAGCAGCTTGTTTATAGGAGGGACTGAAGCTTTCTTT

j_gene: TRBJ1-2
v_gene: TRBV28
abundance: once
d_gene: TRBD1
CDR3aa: CASRPQGSYGYTF
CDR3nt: TGTGCCAGCAGACCACAGGGGTCCTATGGCTACACCTTC

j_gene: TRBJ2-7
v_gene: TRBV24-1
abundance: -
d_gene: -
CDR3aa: CATSDFGAGIYEQYF
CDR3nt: TGTGCCACCAGTGATTTTGGAGCAGGGATCTACGAGCAGTACTTC

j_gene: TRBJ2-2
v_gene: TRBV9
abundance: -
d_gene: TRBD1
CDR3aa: CASSAPDRGTGELFF
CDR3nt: TGTGCCAGCAGCGCCCCGGACAGGGGCACCGGGGAGCTGTTTTTT

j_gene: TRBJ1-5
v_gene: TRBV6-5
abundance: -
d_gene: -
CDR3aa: CASSGQAGNQPQHF
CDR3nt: TGTGCCTCCTCAGGCCAGGCCGGCAATCAGCCCCAGCATTTT

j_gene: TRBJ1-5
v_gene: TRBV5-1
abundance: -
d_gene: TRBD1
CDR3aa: CASSLGTGGQPQHF
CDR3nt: TGCGCCAGCAGCCTGGGGACAGGGGGTCAGCCCCAGCATTTT

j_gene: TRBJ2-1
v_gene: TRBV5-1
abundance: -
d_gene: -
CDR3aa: CASSLGGPPHNEQFF
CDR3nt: TGCGCCAGCAGCTTGGGAGGGCCGCCCCACAATGAGCAGTTCTTC

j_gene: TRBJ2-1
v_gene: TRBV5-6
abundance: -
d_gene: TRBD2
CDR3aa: CASSQTSGGRNSYNEQFF
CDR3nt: TGTGCCAGCAGCCAGACTAGCGGGGGAAGGAATTCCTACAATGAGCAGTTCTTC

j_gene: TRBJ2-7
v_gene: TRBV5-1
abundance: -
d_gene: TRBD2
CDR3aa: CASSEMGGGPDEQYF
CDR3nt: TGCGCCAGCAGCGAGATGGGCGGGGGGCCGGACGAGCAGTACTTC

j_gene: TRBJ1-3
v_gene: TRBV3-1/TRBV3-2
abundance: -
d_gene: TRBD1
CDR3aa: CASKDRMGNTIYF
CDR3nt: TGTGCCAGCAAGGACAGGATGGGAAACACCATATATTTT

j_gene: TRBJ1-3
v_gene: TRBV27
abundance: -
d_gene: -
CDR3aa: CASSPFPAGAPAGSGNTIYF
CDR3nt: TGTGCCAGCAGTCCCTTTCCTGCAGGGGCACCCGCCGGGTCTGGAAACACCATATATTTT

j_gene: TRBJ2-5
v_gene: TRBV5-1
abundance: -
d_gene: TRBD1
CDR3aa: CASSTGQGQETQYF
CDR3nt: TGCGCCAGCAGCACCGGACAGGGGCAAGAGACCCAGTACTTC

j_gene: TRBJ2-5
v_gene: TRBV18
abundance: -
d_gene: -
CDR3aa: CASSPSETQYF
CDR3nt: TGTGCCAGCTCACCATCGGAGACCCAGTACTTC

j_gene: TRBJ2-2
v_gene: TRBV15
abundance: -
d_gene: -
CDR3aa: CATSRERGTGELFF
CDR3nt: TGTGCCACCAGCAGAGAACGAGGGACCGGGGAGCTGTTTTTT

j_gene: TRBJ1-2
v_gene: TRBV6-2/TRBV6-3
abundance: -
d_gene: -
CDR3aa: CASSSFTGYAYGYTF
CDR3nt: TGTGCCAGCAGTTCTTTCACAGGGTATGCCTATGGCTACACCTTC

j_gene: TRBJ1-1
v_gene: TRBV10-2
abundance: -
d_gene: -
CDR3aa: CATGRQNTEAFF
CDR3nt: TGCGCCACTGGTCGACAGAACACTGAAGCTTTCTTT

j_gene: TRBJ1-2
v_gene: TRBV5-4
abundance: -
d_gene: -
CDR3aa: CASSFPGLQKGYTF
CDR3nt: TGTGCCAGCAGCTTCCCGGGACTCCAAAAGGGCTACACCTTC

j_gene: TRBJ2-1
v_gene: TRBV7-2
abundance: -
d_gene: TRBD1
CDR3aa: CASSFDRGNEQFF
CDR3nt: TGTGCCAGCAGCTTTGACAGGGGCAATGAGCAGTTCTTC

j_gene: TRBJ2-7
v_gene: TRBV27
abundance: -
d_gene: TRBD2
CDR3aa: CASSFFGGAYEQYF
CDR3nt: TGTGCCAGCAGTTTTTTTGGGGGGGCCTACGAGCAGTACTTC

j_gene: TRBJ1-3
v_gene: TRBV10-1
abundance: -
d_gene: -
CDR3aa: CGTRNDPGTVHTARFSGNTIYF
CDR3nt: TGCGGCACCAGGAATGACCCCGGGACTGTCCATACCGCTAGGTTCTCGGGAAACACCATATATTTT

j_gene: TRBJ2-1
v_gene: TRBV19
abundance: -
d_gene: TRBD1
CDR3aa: CASSVGTERGEQFF
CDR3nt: TGTGCCAGTAGTGTCGGGACAGAGAGAGGTGAGCAGTTCTTC

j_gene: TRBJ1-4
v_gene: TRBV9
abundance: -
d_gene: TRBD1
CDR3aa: CASSVGGGRTNEKLFF
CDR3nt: TGTGCCAGCAGCGTAGGAGGGGGCCGGACTAATGAAAAACTGTTTTTT

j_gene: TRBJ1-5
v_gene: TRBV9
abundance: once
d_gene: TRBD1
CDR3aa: CASRPGGPSRGNQPQHF
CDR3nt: TGTGCCAGCCGGCCAGGGGGCCCATCACGGGGCAATCAGCCCCAGCATTTT

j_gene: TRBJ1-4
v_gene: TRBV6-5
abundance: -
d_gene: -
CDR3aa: CASRRQHNEKLFF
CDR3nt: TGTGCCAGCAGGAGACAGCATAATGAAAAACTGTTTTTT

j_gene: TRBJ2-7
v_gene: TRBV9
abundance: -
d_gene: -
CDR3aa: CASSAQGTAYEQYF
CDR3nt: TGTGCCAGCAGCGCCCAGGGCACAGCCTACGAGCAGTACTTC

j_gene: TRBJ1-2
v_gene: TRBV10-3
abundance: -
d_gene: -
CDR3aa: CAYTGVMDYGYTF
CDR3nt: TGTGCCTACACGGGGGTGATGGACTATGGCTACACCTTC

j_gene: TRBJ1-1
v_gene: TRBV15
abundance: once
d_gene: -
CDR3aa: CATGRGRGGEAFF
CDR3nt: TGTGCCACCGGCAGAGGTAGAGGAGGTGAAGCTTTCTTT

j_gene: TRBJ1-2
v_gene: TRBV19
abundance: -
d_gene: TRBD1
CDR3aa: CASRPTGRRIRVYGYTF
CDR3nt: TGTGCCAGTAGGCCGACAGGGCGCCGGATCCGCGTCTATGGCTACACCTTC

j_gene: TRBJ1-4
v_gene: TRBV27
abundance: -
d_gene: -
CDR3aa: CASSSPGMSEKLFF
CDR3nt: TGTGCCAGCAGTTCCCCAGGGATGTCAGAAAAACTGTTTTTT

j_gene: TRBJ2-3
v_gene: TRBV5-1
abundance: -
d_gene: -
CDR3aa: CASSRMEPDTQYF
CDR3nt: TGCGCCAGCAGCAGGATGGAGCCAGATACGCAGTATTTT

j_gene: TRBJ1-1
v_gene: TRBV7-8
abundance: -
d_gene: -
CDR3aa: CASSFKLLTEAFF
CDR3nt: TGTGCCAGCAGCTTTAAGTTACTCACTGAAGCTTTCTTT